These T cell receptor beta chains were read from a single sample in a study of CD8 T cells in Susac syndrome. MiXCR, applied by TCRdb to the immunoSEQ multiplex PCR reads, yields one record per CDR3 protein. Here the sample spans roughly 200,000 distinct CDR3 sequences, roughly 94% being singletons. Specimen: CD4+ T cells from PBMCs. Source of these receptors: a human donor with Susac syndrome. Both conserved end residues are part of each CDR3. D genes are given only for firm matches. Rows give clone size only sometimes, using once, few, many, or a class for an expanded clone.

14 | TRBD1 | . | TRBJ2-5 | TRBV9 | TGTGCCAGCAGCGTAGGAGGGGGCGCAGAGACCCAGTACTTC | CASSVGGGAETQYF
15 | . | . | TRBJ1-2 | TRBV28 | TGTGCCAGCCGGGGGGGAGGGGGATGGTTTGATGGCTACACCTTC | CASRGGGGWFDGYTF
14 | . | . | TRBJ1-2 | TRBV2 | TGTGCCAGCAGTGATCTCCGGGGCGGGGATGGCTACACCTTC | CASSDLRGGDGYTF
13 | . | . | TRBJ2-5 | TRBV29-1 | TGCAGCGTTGTAGGCCGGGGGCAAGAGACCCAGTACTTC | CSVVGRGQETQYF
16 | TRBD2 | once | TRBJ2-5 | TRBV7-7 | TGTGCTAGCAGCCTCGGACTAGCGGGGGAGCGGGAGACCCAGTACTTC | CASSLGLAGERETQYF
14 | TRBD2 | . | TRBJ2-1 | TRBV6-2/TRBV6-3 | TGTGCCAGCAGTAGAGCGGGAGTGGTTAATGAGCAGTTCTTC | CASSRAGVVNEQFF
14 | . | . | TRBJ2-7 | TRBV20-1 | TGCAGTGCCAACGTTCCGGCTAGGACCTACGAGCAGTACTTC | CSANVPARTYEQYF
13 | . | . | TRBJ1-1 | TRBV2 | TGTGCCAGCAGTTACCCCGGTGGAACTGAAGCTTTCTTT | CASSYPGGTEAFF
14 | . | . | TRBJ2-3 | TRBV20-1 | TGCAGTGCTGGCCTCCGGGAAGGCACAGATACGCAGTATTTT | CSAGLREGTDTQYF
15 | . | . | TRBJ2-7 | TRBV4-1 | TGCGCCAGCAGCCGGAGAGGGGGGGATTCCTACGAGCAGTACTTC | CASSRRGGDSYEQYF
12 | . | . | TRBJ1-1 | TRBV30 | TGTGCCTGGAGTGTTCTGAACACTGAAGCTTTCTTT | CAWSVLNTEAFF
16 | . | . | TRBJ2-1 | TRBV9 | TGTGCCAGCAGCGTAGATTGGGCTCCCCTGGGGAATGAGCAGTTCTTC | CASSVDWAPLGNEQFF
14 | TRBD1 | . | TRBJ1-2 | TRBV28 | TGTGCCAGCAGGGAACAGGGGGGGAACTATGGCTACACCTTC | CASREQGGNYGYTF
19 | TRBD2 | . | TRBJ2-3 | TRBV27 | TGTGCCAGCAGTTATAAGCGGGGGGGATCTACCCCCTCCACAGATACGCAGTATTTT | CASSYKRGGSTPSTDTQYF
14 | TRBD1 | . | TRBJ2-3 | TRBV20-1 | TGCAGTACGACAGGGGGAAGAGGCACAGATACGCAGTATTTT | CSTTGGRGTDTQYF
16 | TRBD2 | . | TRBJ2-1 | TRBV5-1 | TGCGCCAGCAGCTTGTACAGCGGGACGCAAGGCAATGAGCAGTTCTTC | CASSLYSGTQGNEQFF
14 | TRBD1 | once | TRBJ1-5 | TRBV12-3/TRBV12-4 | TGTGCCAGCAGTTATCAGGGGGGAGATCAGCCCCAGCATTTT | CASSYQGGDQPQHF